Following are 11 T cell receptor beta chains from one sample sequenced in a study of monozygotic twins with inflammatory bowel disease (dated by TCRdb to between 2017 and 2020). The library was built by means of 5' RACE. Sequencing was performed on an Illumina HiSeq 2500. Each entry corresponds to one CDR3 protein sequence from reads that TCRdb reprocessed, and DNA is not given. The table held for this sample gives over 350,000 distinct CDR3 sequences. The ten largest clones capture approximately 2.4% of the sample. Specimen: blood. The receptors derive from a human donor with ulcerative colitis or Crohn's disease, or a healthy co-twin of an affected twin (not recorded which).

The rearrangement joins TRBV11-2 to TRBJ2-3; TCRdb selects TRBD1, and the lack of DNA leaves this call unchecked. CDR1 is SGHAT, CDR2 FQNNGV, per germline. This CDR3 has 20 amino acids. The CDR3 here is CASTPLSGAGTYSSTDTQYF.

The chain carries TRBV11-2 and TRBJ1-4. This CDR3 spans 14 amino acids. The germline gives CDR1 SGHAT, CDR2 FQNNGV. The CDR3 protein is CASSLGSGYEKLFF.

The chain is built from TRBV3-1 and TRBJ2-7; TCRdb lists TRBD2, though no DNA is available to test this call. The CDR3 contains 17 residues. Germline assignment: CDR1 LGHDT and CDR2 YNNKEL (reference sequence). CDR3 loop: CASSHPPGRITSYEQYF.

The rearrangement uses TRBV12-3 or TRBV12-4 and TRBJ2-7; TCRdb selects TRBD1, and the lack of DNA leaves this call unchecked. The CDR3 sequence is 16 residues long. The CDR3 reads CASSPRGGGGSYEQYF.

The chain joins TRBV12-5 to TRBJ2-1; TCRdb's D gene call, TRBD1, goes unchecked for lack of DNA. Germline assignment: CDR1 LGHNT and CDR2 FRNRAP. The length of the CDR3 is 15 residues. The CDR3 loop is CASGPGQSSGNEQFF.

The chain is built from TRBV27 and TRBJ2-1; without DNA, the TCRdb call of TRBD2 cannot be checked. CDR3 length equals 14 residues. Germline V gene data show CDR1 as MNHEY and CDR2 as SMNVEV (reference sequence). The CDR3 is CASSLLGLGEEQFF.

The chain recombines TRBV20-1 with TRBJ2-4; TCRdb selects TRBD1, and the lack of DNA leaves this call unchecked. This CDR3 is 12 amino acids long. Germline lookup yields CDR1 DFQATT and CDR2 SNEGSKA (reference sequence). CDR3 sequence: CSERGREGIQYF.

The CDR3 loop is CASSLGGLPSEKLFF. V usage is TRBV5-1 and J usage is TRBJ1-4. Germline-derived CDR1 and CDR2 are SGHRS and YFSETQ. This CDR3 is 15 amino acids long.

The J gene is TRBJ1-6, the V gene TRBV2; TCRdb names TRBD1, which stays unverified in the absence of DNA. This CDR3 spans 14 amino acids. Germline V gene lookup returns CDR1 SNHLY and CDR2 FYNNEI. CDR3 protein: CASSQGSGVSPLHF.

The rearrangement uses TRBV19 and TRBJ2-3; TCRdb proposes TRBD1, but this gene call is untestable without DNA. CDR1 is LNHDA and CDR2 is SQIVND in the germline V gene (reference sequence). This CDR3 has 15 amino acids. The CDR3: CASSSTGAAADTQYF.

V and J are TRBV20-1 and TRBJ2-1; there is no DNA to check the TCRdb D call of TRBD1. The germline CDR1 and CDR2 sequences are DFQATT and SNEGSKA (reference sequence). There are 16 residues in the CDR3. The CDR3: CSARDGARDQNNEQFF.